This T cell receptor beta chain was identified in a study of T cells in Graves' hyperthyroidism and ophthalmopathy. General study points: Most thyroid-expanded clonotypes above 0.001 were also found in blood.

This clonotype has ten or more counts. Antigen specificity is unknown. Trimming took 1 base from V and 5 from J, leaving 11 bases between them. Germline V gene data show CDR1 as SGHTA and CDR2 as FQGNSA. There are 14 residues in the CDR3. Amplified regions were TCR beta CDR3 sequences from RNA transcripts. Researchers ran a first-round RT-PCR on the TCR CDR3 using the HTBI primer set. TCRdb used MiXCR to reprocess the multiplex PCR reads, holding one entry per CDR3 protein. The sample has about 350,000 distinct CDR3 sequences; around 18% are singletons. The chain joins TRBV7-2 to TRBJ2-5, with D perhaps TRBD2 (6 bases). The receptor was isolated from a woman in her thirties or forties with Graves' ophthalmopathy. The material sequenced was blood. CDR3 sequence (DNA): TGTGCCAGCAGCTTAGTAGGAGGGTACGAGACCCAGTACTTC. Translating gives CASSLVGGYETQYF. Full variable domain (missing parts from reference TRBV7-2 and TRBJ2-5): GAGVSQSPSNKVTEKGKDVELRCDPISGHTALYWYRQSLGQGLEFLIYFQGNSAPDKSGLPSDRFSAERTGGSVSTLTIQRTQQEDSAVYLCASSLVGGYETQYFGPGTRLLVL.